A single T cell receptor (beta chain) is shown here with its context. According to the study, TCR beta libraries were built with iRepertoire HTBI primers and CDR3-region Arm-PCR. TCRdb redid the calling of the multiplex PCR reads with MiXCR, one entry per CDR3 protein. The sample carries roughly 510,000 distinct CDR3 sequences, roughly 15% recorded once. This record comes from a study of regulatory T cells in long-lasting Graves disease. Time point specified: newly diagnosed GD, antithyroid drugs for less than 3 months. Extracted RNA from PBMCs served as the source of the TCR library. The patients were enrolled through endocrinology in Xi'an, China. The V and J ends lost 7 bases and 4 bases, in that order; junction bases with no gene match: 7. The CDR3 runs to 14 residues. CDR1 and CDR2 (germline): MNHNS, SASEGT. These data were also reused for a study on T cells in Graves' hyperthyroidism and ophthalmopathy.

This clonotype originated in a man aged 18 to 29 with Graves disease. This sample comprised peripheral blood mononuclear cells (PBMCs), obtained at new diagnosis, from a patient treated with antithyroid drugs. The chain uses TRBV6-1 and TRBJ1-2, with 9 bases lining up with TRBD1. The CDR3 protein is CASTQQGAFYGYTF. For the CDR3, the DNA is TGTGCCAGCACCCAACAGGGGGCTTTCTATGGCTACACCTTC.